This T cell receptor (beta chain) was captured by sequencing in a study of blood T cell repertoires in COVID-19. Across the study: In each case, the material was cDNA or gDNA derived from T cells, B-cell-depleted T cells, or PBMCs.

As processed by the authors: Reference gene primers were amplified, and this amplification served to estimate nucleated cell counts. Sequencing was performed with immunoSEQ multiplex PCR; in TCRdb, only in-frame clones are kept and a portion is missing. Clonal size and the V and J genes are those of that table, whereas D and trimming came from the DNA. The sample has about 180,000 clones, almost 80% seen once. V gave up 1 base and J gave up 6 bases, with 11 bases separating them. Germline V lookup: CDR1 SGHDT, CDR2 YYEEEE. The CDR3 is made up of 15 amino acids. Participant ages covered about 18 to 95 years across around 22 US areas. In Cohort 3, a recovered donor had either two negative PCRs, clearance, or symptom resolution.

The chain is built from TRBV5-6 and TRBJ1-6; a weak D match, TRBD1 (5 bases). The sequenced material came from PBMCs or T cells enriched from blood (not recorded which). The sequence was collected from a woman between 45 and 60 years old who had recovered from COVID-19. The DNA for the CDR3 is TGTGCCAGCAGCTTGAGCTCTGGGGCTAATTCACCCCTCCACTTT. This gives the protein CASSLSSGANSPLHF.